This T cell receptor beta chain stems from a study of molecular identifiers for immune sequencing clone quantification. This clonotype has a count of ten or more. What it binds is not known. Overall study findings and caveats: Spiked Jurkat TCR RNA equal to one cell could reportedly be picked out among 900,000 to 1,000,000 naive cells.

One entry per CDR3 protein, called by TCRdb with MiXCR from the PCR reads. This table has just under 650,000 distinct CDR3 sequences, just under 20% appearing once. The CDR3 is made up of 13 amino acids. Looked up from germline, CDR1 is SEHNR and CDR2 is FQNEAQ (reference sequence). V gave up 4 bases and J gave up 3 bases, with 10 bases separating them. This receptor was taken from a human donor in good health. Some libraries in this study had Jurkat cell RNA spiked in. The rearrangement uses TRBV7-9 and TRBJ2-7, with D possibly TRBD1 on 6 matching bases. The specimen sequenced was naive CD8+ T cells from blood, with Jurkat cell RNA spiked in. The subset: FACS-sorted CD8+CD4-CCR7+CD45RA+ naive T cells. CDR3 in DNA: TGTGCCAGCAGCTCGGACAGTTACTACGAGCAGTACTTC. It yields the protein CASSSDSYYEQYF.